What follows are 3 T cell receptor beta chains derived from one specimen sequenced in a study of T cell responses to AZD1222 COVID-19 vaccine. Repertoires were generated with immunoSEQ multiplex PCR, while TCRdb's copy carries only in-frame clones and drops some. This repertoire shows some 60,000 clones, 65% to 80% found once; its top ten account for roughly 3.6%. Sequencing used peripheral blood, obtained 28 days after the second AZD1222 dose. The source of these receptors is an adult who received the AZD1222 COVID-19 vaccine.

The CDR3 DNA follows: TGTGCCAGCAGCCGGCAGGGAACGGACGAGCAGTACTTC. It is translated as CASSRQGTDEQYF. J is TRBJ2-7 and V is TRBV14; D possibly corresponds to TRBD1 (5 bases). Trimming left V 4 bases short and J 5 bases short, with 12 bases between. The CDR3 sequence is 13 residues long. CDR1 SGHDN and CDR2 FVKESK come from the germline V gene.

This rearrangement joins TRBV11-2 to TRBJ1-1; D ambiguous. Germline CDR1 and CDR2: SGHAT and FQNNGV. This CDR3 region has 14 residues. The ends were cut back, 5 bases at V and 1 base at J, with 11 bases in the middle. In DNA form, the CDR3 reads TGTGCCAGCAGCACGACCACCCCGAACACTGAAGCTTTCTTT. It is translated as CASSTTTPNTEAFF.

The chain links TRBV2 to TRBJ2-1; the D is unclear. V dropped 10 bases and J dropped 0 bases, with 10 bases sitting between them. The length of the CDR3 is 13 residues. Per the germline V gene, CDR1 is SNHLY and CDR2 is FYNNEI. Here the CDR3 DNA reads TGTGCCACCTCCTTCAGCTCCTACAATGAGCAGTTCTTC. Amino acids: CATSFSSYNEQFF.